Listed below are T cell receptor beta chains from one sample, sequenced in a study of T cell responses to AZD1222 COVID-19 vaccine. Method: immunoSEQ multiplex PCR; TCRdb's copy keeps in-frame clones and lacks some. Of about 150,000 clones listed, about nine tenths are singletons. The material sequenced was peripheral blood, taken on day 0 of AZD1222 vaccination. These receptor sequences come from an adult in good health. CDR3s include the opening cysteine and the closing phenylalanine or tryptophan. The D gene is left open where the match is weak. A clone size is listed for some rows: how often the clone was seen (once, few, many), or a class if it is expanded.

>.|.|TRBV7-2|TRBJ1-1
TGTGCCAGCAGCCGGGCGCTCGCGAACACTGAAGCTTTCTTT
CASSRALANTEAFF
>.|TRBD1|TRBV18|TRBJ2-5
TGTGCCAGCTCGCCACGGGGCCAGGGGGCCGGGGAGACCCAGTACTTC
CASSPRGQGAGETQYF
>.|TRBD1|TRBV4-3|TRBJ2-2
TGCGCCAGCAGCCAAACTGGACAGGGGAGGACCGGGGAGCTGTTTTTT
CASSQTGQGRTGELFF
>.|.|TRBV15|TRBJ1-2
TGTGCCACCAGCAGAGATGTTGAGAACTATGGCTACACCTTC
CATSRDVENYGYTF
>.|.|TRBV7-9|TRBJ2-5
TGTGCCAGCAGCCCCGGAAGGGACCAAGAGACCCAGTACTTC
CASSPGRDQETQYF
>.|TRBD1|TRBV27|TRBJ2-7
TGTGCCAGCAGTTTATGGGGACAGGGGGCGCGAGAGCAGTACTTC
CASSLWGQGAREQYF
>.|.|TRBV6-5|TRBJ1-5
TGTGCCAGCAGTTCTCGCAATCAGCCCCAGCATTTT
CASSSRNQPQHF
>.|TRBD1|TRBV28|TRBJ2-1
TGTGCCAGCAGTTTACTCTCTCAGGGGGTCTACAATGAGCAGTTCTTC
CASSLLSQGVYNEQFF
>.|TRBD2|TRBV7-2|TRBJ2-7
TGTGCCAGCAGCTTAACTAGCGGGACCTCCTACGAGCAGTACTTC
CASSLTSGTSYEQYF
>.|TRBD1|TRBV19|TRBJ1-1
TGTGCCAGTAGAAAACAGGGGGGGGCTCAAGCTTTCTTT
CASRKQGGAQAFF
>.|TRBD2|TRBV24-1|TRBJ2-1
TGTGCCACCAGTGAAGCGGGGGGGCCGGGGAATGAGCAGTTCTTC
CATSEAGGPGNEQFF
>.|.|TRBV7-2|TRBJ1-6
TGTGCCAGCAGCGAACGTAAACTTCGGAATTCACCCCTCCACTTT
CASSERKLRNSPLHF
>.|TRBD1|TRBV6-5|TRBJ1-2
TGTGCCAGCAGTTACAGGGGGCAGGACTATGGCTACACCTTC
CASSYRGQDYGYTF
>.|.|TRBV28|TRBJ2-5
TGTGCCAGCAGTTTATATCGAAGTCCGGGGACCCAGTACTTC
CASSLYRSPGTQYF
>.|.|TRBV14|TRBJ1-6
TGTGCCAGCAGCCAAGGATGGGCTAATTCACCCCTCCACTTT
CASSQGWANSPLHF
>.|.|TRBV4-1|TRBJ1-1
TGCGCCAGCAGCCAGGGACATACGACATTCGCTGAAGCTTTCTTT
CASSQGHTTFAEAFF
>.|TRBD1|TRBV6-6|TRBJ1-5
TGTGCCAGCAGTTACTCCCTGGGGACAGAGAGTCAGCCCCAGCATTTT
CASSYSLGTESQPQHF
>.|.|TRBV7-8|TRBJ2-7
TGTGCCAGCAGCCGAGACTATACCAACTACGAGCAGTACTTC
CASSRDYTNYEQYF
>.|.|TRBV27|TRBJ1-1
TGTGCCAGCAGTTGGGGGACGGCAAACACTGAAGCTTTCTTT
CASSWGTANTEAFF
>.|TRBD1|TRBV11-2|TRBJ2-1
TGTGCCAGCAGCTTAGAGGGCAGGACAGGGGGCGTTGAGCAGTTCTTC
CASSLEGRTGGVEQFF
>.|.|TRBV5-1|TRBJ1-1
TGCGCCAGCAGCGTAGGACAGCAGAACACTGAAGCTTTCTTT
CASSVGQQNTEAFF
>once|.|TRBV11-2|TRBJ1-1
TGTGCCAGCAGCCCCCAGTGGGGAGGGACTGAAGCTTTCTTT
CASSPQWGGTEAFF
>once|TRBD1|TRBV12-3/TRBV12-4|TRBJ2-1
TGTGCCAGCAGCCGGACAGGGTACAATGAGCAGTTCTTC
CASSRTGYNEQFF